These 21 T cell receptor beta chains were sequenced from one sample in a study of blood T cell repertoires in COVID-19 (dated by TCRdb to 2020 to 2021). Libraries were made using the immunoSEQ multiplex PCR assay. TCRdb holds this immuneACCESS table with in-frame rearrangements only. Some clones are missing; in checked studies, unresolved V genes explain under half, and the rest has no known cause. The sample includes 200,000 to 250,000 clones, with 85% to 90% observed a single time. The top ten clones comprise 2.7% of the sample. The specimen was peripheral blood. The source is a man aged 25 to 40 with COVID-19, enrolled during active disease.

The gene calls are TRBV27 and TRBJ2-7, with D perhaps matching TRBD2 (5 bases). This CDR3 is 14 amino acids long. Germline V CDR1 and CDR2: MNHEY, SMNVEV (reference sequence). Deletions cut 3 bases from V and 7 bases from J, with 16 bases between. The CDR3 sequence: CASSFSSYIGEQYF. The CDR3 DNA follows: TGTGCCAGCAGTTTCTCTAGCTACATCGGGGAGCAGTACTTC.

This chain uses TRBV5-1 with TRBJ2-1; 11 nucleotides agree with TRBD2. The CDR3 has 16 residues. Germline V gene sequence: CDR1 SGHRS, CDR2 YFSETQ. The J segment lost 7 bases and the V segment lost 3 bases, leaving 9 bases of the junction unmatched. The CDR3 bases are TGCGCCAGCAGCTATTCACTAGCGGGAGTATCAAATGAGCAGTTCTTC. Protein: CASSYSLAGVSNEQFF.

CDR3 coding DNA: TGCGCCAGCAGCTTGTACTTCGGGGGGCGGAATGAGCAGTTCTTC. This sequence encodes CASSLYFGGRNEQFF. The V call is TRBV5-1, the J call TRBJ2-1; a weak D match, TRBD2 (7 bases). The V gene lost 1 base and the J gene lost 7 bases, with 15 bases spanning the gap. CDR1 SGHRS and CDR2 YFSETQ come from the germline V gene. This CDR3 contains 15 residues.

The chain is built from TRBV19 and TRBJ2-7, with TRBD2 matching over 9 bases. The V segment lost 5 bases and the J segment 0 bases; nucleotides outside the gene matches: 8. The CDR3 length is 16 residues. From germline, CDR1 is LNHDA and CDR2 SQIVND (reference sequence). The CDR3 sequence is CASSVTSGQSSYEQYF. The CDR3 nucleotides read TGTGCCAGTAGTGTTACTAGCGGGCAAAGCTCCTACGAGCAGTACTTC.

The genes are TRBV5-1 and TRBJ1-1, with 9 positions matching TRBD1. V was pared by 4 bases and J by 5 bases, with 6 bases of the junction left unmatched. Germline V lookup: CDR1 SGHRS, CDR2 YFSETQ. This CDR3 spans 14 amino acids. CDR3 protein: CASSQQGAGTEAFF. The CDR3 DNA reads as TGCGCCAGCAGCCAACAGGGGGCGGGGACTGAAGCTTTCTTT.

The chain joins TRBV27 to TRBJ1-2; 8 bases map to TRBD1. Germline V CDR1 and CDR2: MNHEY, SMNVEV (reference sequence). V shed 6 bases and J 6 bases; nucleotides not matched to a gene: 9. The CDR3 contains 14 residues. The CDR3 here is CASSLLGQGDGYTF. CDR3 in DNA: TGTGCCAGCAGCTTACTAGGACAGGGCGATGGCTACACCTTC.

The chain couples TRBV6-1 to TRBJ2-1; 10 positions match TRBD2. Germline V gene lookup returns CDR1 MNHNS and CDR2 SASEGT. The CDR3 sequence is 15 residues long. V lost 0 bases to trimming and J lost 6 bases; unmatched junction nucleotides: 2. The CDR3 reads CASSEASGGANEQFF. In DNA, the CDR3 is TGTGCCAGCAGTGAAGCCAGCGGGGGGGCCAATGAGCAGTTCTTC.

The rearrangement joins TRBV7-3 to TRBJ2-1; 8 nucleotides agree with TRBD2. Germline-derived CDR1 and CDR2 are SGHTA and FQGTGA. The V and J ends lost 5 bases and 8 bases, in that order; junction bases with no gene match: 11. This CDR3 is 15 amino acids long. CDR3 loop: CASSGAGALRHEQFF. The CDR3 DNA follows: TGTGCCAGCAGCGGAGCGGGAGCCCTTCGGCATGAGCAGTTCTTC.

CDR3 nucleotide sequence: TGTGCCAGTAGGGAGGGACAGCGATATCAGCCCCAGCATTTT. Protein: CASREGQRYQPQHF. The rearrangement uses TRBV19 and TRBJ1-5; the match to TRBD1 covers 7 bases. Trimming took 6 bases from V and 5 from J; bases not matched to a gene: 7. CDR3 size: 14 residues. Looked up from germline, CDR1 is LNHDA and CDR2 is SQIVND (reference sequence).

The chain employs TRBV13 and TRBJ1-2; 7 bases fit TRBD1. The V segment lost 4 bases and the J segment 3 bases; nucleotides outside the gene matches: 8. Per the germline V gene, CDR1 is PRHDT and CDR2 is FYEKMQ (reference sequence). The CDR3 runs to 15 residues. The CDR3 loop reads CASSSDREVDYGYTF. The CDR3 nucleotides read TGTGCCAGCAGCTCCGACAGGGAGGTTGACTATGGCTACACCTTC.

The gene calls are TRBV19 and TRBJ1-1; D is possibly TRBD1 (5 bases). This CDR3 spans 15 amino acids. Per the germline V gene, CDR1 is LNHDA and CDR2 is SQIVND (reference sequence). The V end was cut by 4 bases, the J end by 0 bases, with 12 bases between. The chain's CDR3 is CASSTTTGMNTEAFF. The DNA for the CDR3 is TGTGCCAGTAGTACTACCACAGGAATGAACACTGAAGCTTTCTTT.

The gene calls are TRBV13 and TRBJ1-2; possibly TRBD1 for D (6 bases). Germline CDR1 PRHDT, CDR2 FYEKMQ (reference sequence). Trimming shortened V by 5 bases and J by 4 bases, and 17 bases separated the two germline ends. The CDR3 sequence is 15 residues long. CDR3 residues: CASSSNGRGFYGYTF. The CDR3 bases are TGTGCCAGCAGCAGTAACGGGAGGGGGTTCTATGGCTACACCTTC.

This chain connects TRBV11-3 to TRBJ2-3; D gene uncertain. The V end lost 0 bases, the J end lost 3 bases, and 13 bases lay between the germline ends. The CDR3 runs to 16 residues. Germline assignment: CDR1 SGHNT and CDR2 YENEEA. The CDR3 region is CASSLDHTPGTDTQYF. The CDR3, as DNA: TGTGCCAGCAGCTTAGATCACACTCCCGGGACAGATACGCAGTATTTT. Based on the CDR3 plus reference TRBV11-3 and TRBJ2-3, the full variable domain is EAGVVQSPRYKIIEKKQPVAFWCNPISGHNTLYWYLQNLGQGPELLIRYENEEAVDDSQLPKDRFSAERLKGVDSTLKIQPAELGDSAVYLCASSLDHTPGTDTQYFGPGTRLTVL.

The chain couples TRBV10-3 to TRBJ2-7; 7 nucleotides align to TRBD2. The CDR3 is made up of 15 amino acids. V gave up 0 bases and J gave up 5 bases; unmatched junction bases: 7. Germline V gene lookup returns CDR1 ENHRY and CDR2 SYGVKD. This CDR3 reads CAISESEGGNNEQYF. CDR3 nucleotide sequence: TGTGCCATCAGTGAGTCGGAGGGAGGGAACAACGAGCAGTACTTC.

The genes are TRBV7-6 and TRBJ1-1; 8 nucleotides align to TRBD1. V lost 2 bases to trimming and J lost 2 bases; unmatched junction nucleotides: 7. In germline, CDR1 is SGHVS, CDR2 FNYEAQ. This CDR3 has 16 residues. The DNA for the CDR3 is TGTGCCAGCAGCTTACAGGGGGCGGGGGTCAACACTGAAGCTTTCTTT. Its protein is CASSLQGAGVNTEAFF.

This chain uses TRBV28 with TRBJ2-1; weak D call: TRBD1 (6 bases). The CDR3 runs 15 residues. Germline CDR1 and CDR2: MDHEN and SYDVKM. Trimming took 3 bases from V and 8 from J, leaving 17 bases between them. This chain's CDR3 is CASSLPSRGGDEQFF. DNA for the CDR3: TGTGCCAGCAGTTTGCCCAGCCGAGGGGGTGATGAGCAGTTCTTC.

The rearrangement uses TRBV25-1 and TRBJ1-1; 7 bases agree with TRBD1. Germline CDR1 reads MGHDK; CDR2 reads SYGVNS. CDR3 length: 18 amino acids. J lost 6 bases, V lost 1 base, and 17 bases had no gene match. The CDR3 reads CASSEFSGVQGKGPEAFF. CDR3 in DNA: TGTGCCAGCAGTGAATTTTCAGGGGTACAGGGGAAGGGCCCTGAAGCTTTCTTT.

This sequence joins TRBV19 and TRBJ2-3, with D maybe TRBD1 (5 bases). Germline loops: CDR1 LNHDA, CDR2 SQIVND (reference sequence). CDR3 length: 13 residues. Trimming took 4 bases from V and 4 from J, leaving 9 bases between them. The CDR3 loop reads CASSTQGADTQYF. For the CDR3, the DNA is TGTGCCAGTAGTACCCAGGGCGCAGATACGCAGTATTTT.

The chain combines TRBV24-1 with TRBJ2-1, with TRBD1 identical over 8 bases. Germline V gene data show CDR1 as KGHDR and CDR2 as SFDVKD. With 0 bases clipped from V and 8 bases from J, the junction kept 2 bases outside the gene matches. The CDR3 is 14 amino acids. The CDR3: CATSDLDRGDEQFF. CDR3 DNA: TGTGCCACCAGTGATTTGGACAGGGGCGATGAGCAGTTCTTC.

The CDR3 DNA reads TGTGCCACCAGTGCCCCCGGGCTAGCGGGAGCGAGTGAGCAGTTCTTC. Translated: CATSAPGLAGASEQFF. The V and J genes are TRBV24-1 and TRBJ2-1; 10 bases are shared with TRBD2. Germline assignment: CDR1 KGHDR and CDR2 SFDVKD. This CDR3 contains 16 residues. Germline trimming cut 5 bases from V and 9 bases from J; bases unmatched to any gene: 12.

This rearrangement joins TRBV6-5 to TRBJ1-6; D may be TRBD1 (5 bases). The V end was cut by 7 bases, the J end by 7 bases, with 11 bases between. From germline, CDR1 is MNHEY and CDR2 SVGAGI. The CDR3 spans 13 residues. Here the CDR3 DNA reads TGTGCCAGCACGCAGGGTAGAAATTCACCCCTCCACTTT. This encodes CASTQGRNSPLHF.